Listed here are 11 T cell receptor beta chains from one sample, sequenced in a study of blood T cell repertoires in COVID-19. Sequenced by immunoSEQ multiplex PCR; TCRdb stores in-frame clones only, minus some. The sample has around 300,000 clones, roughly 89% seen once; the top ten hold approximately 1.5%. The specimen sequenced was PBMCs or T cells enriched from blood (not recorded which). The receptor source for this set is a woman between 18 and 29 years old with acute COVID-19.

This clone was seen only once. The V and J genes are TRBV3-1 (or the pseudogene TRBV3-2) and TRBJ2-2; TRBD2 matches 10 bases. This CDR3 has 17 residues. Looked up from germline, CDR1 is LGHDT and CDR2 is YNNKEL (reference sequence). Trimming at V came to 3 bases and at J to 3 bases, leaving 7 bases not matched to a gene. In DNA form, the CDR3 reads TGTGCCAGCAGCCAGACCAGCGGGAGGGAGGACACCGGGGAGCTGTTTTTT. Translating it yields CASSQTSGREDTGELFF.

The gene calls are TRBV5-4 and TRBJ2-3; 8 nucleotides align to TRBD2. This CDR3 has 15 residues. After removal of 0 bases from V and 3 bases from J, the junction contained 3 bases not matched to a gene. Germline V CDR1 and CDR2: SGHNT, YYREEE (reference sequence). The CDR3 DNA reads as TGTGCCAGCAGCTTGGCACTAGCGGAGACAGATACGCAGTATTTT. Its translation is CASSLALAETDTQYF.

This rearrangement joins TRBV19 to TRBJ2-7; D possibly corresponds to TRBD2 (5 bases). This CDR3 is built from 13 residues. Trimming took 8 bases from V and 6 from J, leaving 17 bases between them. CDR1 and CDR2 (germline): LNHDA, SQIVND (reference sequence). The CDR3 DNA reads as TGTGCCAGTGGAGCGGTTGGGGATGCCGAGCAGTACTTC. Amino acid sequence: CASGAVGDAEQYF.

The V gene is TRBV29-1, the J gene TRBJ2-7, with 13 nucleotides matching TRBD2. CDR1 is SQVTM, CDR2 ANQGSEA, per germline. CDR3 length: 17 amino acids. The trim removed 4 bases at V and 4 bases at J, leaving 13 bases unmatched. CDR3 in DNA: TGCAGCGTTGGCAGGGGGCAAGGACTAGCGGGAGTATACGAGCAGTACTTC. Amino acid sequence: CSVGRGQGLAGVYEQYF.

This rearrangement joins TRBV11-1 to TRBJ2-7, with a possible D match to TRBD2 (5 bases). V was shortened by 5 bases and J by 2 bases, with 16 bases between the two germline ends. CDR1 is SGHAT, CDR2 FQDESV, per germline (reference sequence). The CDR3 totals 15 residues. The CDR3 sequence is CASSPEVAGPYEQYF. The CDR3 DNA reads TGTGCCAGCAGCCCTGAAGTGGCGGGTCCCTACGAGCAGTACTTC.

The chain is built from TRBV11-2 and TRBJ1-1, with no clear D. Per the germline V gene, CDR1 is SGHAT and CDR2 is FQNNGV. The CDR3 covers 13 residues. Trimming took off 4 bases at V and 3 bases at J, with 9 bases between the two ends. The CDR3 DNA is TGTGCCAGCAGCTCAATTCAGGACACTGAAGCTTTCTTT. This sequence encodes CASSSIQDTEAFF.

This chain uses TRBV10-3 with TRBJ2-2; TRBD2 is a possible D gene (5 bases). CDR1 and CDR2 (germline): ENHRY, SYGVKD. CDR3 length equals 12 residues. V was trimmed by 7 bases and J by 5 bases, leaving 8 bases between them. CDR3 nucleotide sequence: TGTGCCATCACCCTAGCTACCGGGGAGCTGTTTTTT. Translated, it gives CAITLATGELFF.

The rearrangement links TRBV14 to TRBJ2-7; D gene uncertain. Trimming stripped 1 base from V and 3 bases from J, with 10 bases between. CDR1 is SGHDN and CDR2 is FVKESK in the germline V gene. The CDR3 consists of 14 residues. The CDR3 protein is CASSQALTFYEQYF. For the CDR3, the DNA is TGTGCCAGCAGCCAAGCGTTGACTTTCTACGAGCAGTACTTC.

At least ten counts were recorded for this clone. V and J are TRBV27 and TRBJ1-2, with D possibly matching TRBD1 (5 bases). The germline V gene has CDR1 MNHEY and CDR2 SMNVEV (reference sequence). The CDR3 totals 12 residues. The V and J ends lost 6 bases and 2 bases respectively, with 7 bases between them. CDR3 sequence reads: CASRAGNYGYTF. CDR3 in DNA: TGTGCCAGCAGGGCAGGGAACTATGGCTACACCTTC.

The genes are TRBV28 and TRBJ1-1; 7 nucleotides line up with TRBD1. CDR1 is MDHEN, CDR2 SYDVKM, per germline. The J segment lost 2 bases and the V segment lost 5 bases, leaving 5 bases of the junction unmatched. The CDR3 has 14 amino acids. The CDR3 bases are TGTGCCAGCAGTGACAGGGTGCGAAACACTGAAGCTTTCTTT. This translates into CASSDRVRNTEAFF.

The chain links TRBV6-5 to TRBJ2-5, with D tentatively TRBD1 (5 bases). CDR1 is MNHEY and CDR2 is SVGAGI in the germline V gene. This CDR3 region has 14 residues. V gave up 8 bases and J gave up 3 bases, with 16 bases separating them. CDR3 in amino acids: CASGSPGKKETQYF. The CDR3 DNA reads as TGTGCCAGCGGGTCCCCAGGGAAGAAAGAGACCCAGTACTTC.